These 14 T cell receptor beta chains came from one sample sequenced in a study of post-analysis software for immune sequencing data. The study, taken as a whole, reports: TRBV5-6, TRBV5-1 and TRBV20-1 were among four or five TRBV segments more frequent in patients than controls.

Unique molecular identifiers were carried by the TCR beta cDNA libraries. TCRdb analysed the PCR reads with MiXCR anew, one entry per CDR3 protein. The data hold 550,000 to 700,000 distinct CDR3 sequences, with 40% to 50% observed a single time. Their recognized antigens are unknown. The sequenced sample consisted of blood. The receptors originated from a girl aged 10 to 17 with multiple sclerosis.

In its sample, this clonotype was seen a few times. V usage is TRBV12-3 or TRBV12-4 and J usage is TRBJ2-4, with 7 nucleotides matching TRBD2. V shed 7 bases, J shed 13 bases, and the junction held 10 bases outside the gene matches. The CDR3 covers 12 residues. CDR3 sequence reads: CASTPGGREQYF. CDR3 nucleotides: TGTGCCAGCACCCCCGGAGGGAGGGAGCAGTACTTC.

This chain's CDR3 is CASSLDEGQPQHF. The CDR3, as DNA: TGTGCCAGCAGCTTAGATGAGGGTCAGCCCCAGCATTTT. J is TRBJ1-5 and V is TRBV7-6, with unresolved D. The CDR3 runs 13 residues. Germline V CDR1 and CDR2: SGHVS, FNYEAQ. V was pared by 1 base and J by 6 bases, with 7 bases between.

This chain links TRBV7-2 with TRBJ1-2; 7 bases agree with TRBD1. The CDR3 contains 14 residues. Trimming cost V 3 bases and J 8 bases; bases outside gene matches: 9. Per germline, CDR1 SGHTA and CDR2 FQGNSA. The CDR3 reads CASSFSGQPEGYTF. For the CDR3, the DNA is TGTGCCAGCAGCTTTTCGGGACAGCCTGAAGGCTACACCTTC.

The genes are TRBV7-2 and TRBJ2-1, with D hard to call. The CDR3 contains 11 residues. The germline V gene encodes CDR1 SGHTA and CDR2 FQGNSA. V lost 5 bases, J lost 10 bases, and 9 bases lay in between. CDR3 residues: CASSLHWEQFF. The CDR3 DNA reads TGTGCCAGCAGCCTGCACTGGGAGCAGTTCTTC. Full variable domain (rest looked up from reference TRBV7-2 and TRBJ2-1): GAGVSQSPSNKVTEKGKDVELRCDPISGHTALYWYRQSLGQGLEFLIYFQGNSAPDKSGLPSDRFSAERTGGSVSTLTIQRTQQEDSAVYLCASSLHWEQFFGPGTRLTVL.

The V gene is TRBV6-5, the J gene TRBJ2-7, with 7 bases lining up with TRBD1. CDR3 length equals 14 residues. Germline V gene lookup returns CDR1 MNHEY and CDR2 SVGAGI. Trimming at V came to 6 bases and at J to 2 bases, leaving 7 bases not matched to a gene. The CDR3 DNA sequence: TGTGCCAGCAGCTCCCGGGACAGAACCTACGAGCAGTACTTC. Translated: CASSSRDRTYEQYF.

This clonotype was found a few times. In DNA, the CDR3 is TGCGCCAGCAGACCGCCGGTGGGGACCCAGTACTTC. Encoded protein: CASRPPVGTQYF. V is TRBV4-1 and J is TRBJ2-5, with D hard to call. The V end was cut by 6 bases, the J end by 7 bases, with 12 bases between. This CDR3 is 12 amino acids long. Per germline, CDR1 MGHRA and CDR2 YSYEKL.

The rearrangement uses TRBV12-3 or TRBV12-4 and TRBJ2-7; D assignment may be TRBD1 or TRBD2 (5 bases each). The ends were cut back, 1 base at V and 6 bases at J, with 16 bases in the middle. The CDR3 runs to 15 residues. The CDR3, as DNA: TGTGCCAGCAGTTTAGGTGTGGGGGTTTTGTCCGAGCAGTACTTC. The encoded protein is CASSLGVGVLSEQYF.

This clonotype turned up a few times. The chain employs TRBV3-1 and TRBJ2-7; unclear D gene. The CDR3 spans 13 residues. Germline V gene data show CDR1 as LGHDT and CDR2 as YNNKEL (reference sequence). Trimming left V 1 base short and J 2 bases short, with 6 bases between. The CDR3 coding sequence is TGTGCCAGCAGCCAAGCACCCACCTACGAGCAGTACTTC. It translates to CASSQAPTYEQYF.

This chain uses TRBV29-1 with TRBJ2-1, with D possibly matching TRBD2 (6 bases). The germline CDR1 and CDR2 sequences are SQVTM and ANQGSEA. Trimming removed 7 bases from V and 2 bases from J, with 12 bases in between. The length of the CDR3 is 13 residues. The CDR3 bases are TGCAGCGCTCGGACTATTGCCTACAATGAGCAGTTCTTC. This encodes CSARTIAYNEQFF.

This clonotype was seen only a few times. This chain links TRBV10-3 with TRBJ2-5; D is ambiguous. Between the trimmed V and J ends, which lost 6 bases and 5 bases, there was a span of 7 bases. Germline loops: CDR1 ENHRY, CDR2 SYGVKD. The CDR3 contains 11 residues. CDR3 loop: CAISARETQYF. The CDR3 DNA reads as TGTGCCATCAGCGCCCGGGAGACCCAGTACTTC.

V gene TRBV4-1 combines with J gene TRBJ2-7, with D perhaps matching TRBD2 (5 bases). Trimming cost V 0 bases and J 2 bases, with 11 bases left between them. This CDR3 spans 15 amino acids. Germline V CDR1 and CDR2: MGHRA, YSYEKL. In nucleotides, the CDR3 is TGCGCCAGCAGCCAAGAGGGAAGGGAGACCTACGAGCAGTACTTC. This gives the protein CASSQEGRETYEQYF.

This clonotype has just a few counts. The J gene is TRBJ2-5, the V gene TRBV24-1; D assignment may be TRBD1 or TRBD2 (5 bases each). The length of the CDR3 is 16 residues. Germline CDR1 reads KGHDR; CDR2 reads SFDVKD. V was trimmed by 4 bases and J by 2 bases, leaving 16 bases between them. CDR3 DNA sequence: TGTGCCACCAGTGACCCTACGGGACCCCTACAAGAGACCCAGTACTTC. Its translation: CATSDPTGPLQETQYF.

The V and J genes are TRBV29-1 and TRBJ1-2; tentative D call: TRBD1 (5 bases). V was shortened by 4 bases and J by 7 bases, with 19 bases between the two germline ends. Germline lookup yields CDR1 SQVTM and CDR2 ANQGSEA. CDR3 length: 14 residues. CDR3 loop: CSVGGTPDGGGYTF. The CDR3, as DNA: TGCAGCGTTGGGGGGACTCCGGACGGGGGTGGCTACACCTTC. The full variable domain, its missing parts supplied by reference TRBV29-1 and TRBJ1-2, is SAVISQKPSRDICQRGTSLTIQCQVDSQVTMMFWYRQQPGQSLTLIATANQGSEATYESGFVIDKFPISRPNLTFSTLTVSNMSPEDSSIYLCSVGGTPDGGGYTFGSGTRLTVV.

About this clonotype itself: One junction end disagrees with the germline gene, perhaps due to a read error. The chain couples TRBV4-1 to TRBJ2-3, with D uncertain. CDR1 and CDR2 from the germline V gene are MGHRA and YSYEKL. The CDR3 runs to 14 residues. The CDR3 region has the DNA TGCGCCAGCAGCCAAGAGTGGTTGGTGGATACGCGGTATTTT. Translated, it gives CASSQEWLVDTRYF.